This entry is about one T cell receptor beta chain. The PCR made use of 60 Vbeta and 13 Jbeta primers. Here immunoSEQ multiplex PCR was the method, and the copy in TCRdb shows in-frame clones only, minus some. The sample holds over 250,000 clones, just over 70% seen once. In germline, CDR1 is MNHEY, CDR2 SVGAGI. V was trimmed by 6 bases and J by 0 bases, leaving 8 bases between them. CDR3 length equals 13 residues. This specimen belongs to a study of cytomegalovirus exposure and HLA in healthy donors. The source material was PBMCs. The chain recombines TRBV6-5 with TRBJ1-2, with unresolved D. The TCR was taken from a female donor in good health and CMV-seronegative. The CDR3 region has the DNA TGTGCCAGCAGAGACACTTCTAACTATGGCTACACCTTC. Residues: CASRDTSNYGYTF.